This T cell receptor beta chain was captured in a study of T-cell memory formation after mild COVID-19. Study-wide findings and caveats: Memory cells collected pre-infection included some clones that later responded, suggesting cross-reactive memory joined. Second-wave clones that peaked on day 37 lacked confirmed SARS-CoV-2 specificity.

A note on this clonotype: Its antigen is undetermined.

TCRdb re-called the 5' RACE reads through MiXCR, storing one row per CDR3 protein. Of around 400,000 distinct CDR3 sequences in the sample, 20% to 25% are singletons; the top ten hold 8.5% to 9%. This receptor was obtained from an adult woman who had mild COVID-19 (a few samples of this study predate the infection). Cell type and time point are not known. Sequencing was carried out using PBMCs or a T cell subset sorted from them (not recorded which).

CDR3 in amino acids: CASIRTGQREVPPDTQYF. Here the CDR3 DNA reads TGTGCCAGCATCCGGACAGGCCAGCGGGAGGTCCCTCCAGATACGCAGTATTTT. The V call is TRBV7-8, the J call TRBJ2-3, with 9 bases aligning to TRBD2. The CDR3 is made up of 18 amino acids. Germline values: CDR1 SGHVS, CDR2 FQNEAQ. The trim removed 7 bases at V and 4 bases at J, leaving 18 bases unmatched. The complete variable domain, with remaining parts taken from reference TRBV7-8 and TRBJ2-3, reads GAGVSQSPRYKVAKRGQDVALRCDPISGHVSLFWYQQALGQGPEFLTYFQNEAQLDKSGLPSDRFFAERPEGSVSTLKIQRTQQEDSAVYLCASIRTGQREVPPDTQYFGPGTRLTVL.